The next 32 T cell receptor beta chains were all read from a single sample in a study of T cell changes during pregnancy in multiple sclerosis (dated by TCRdb to about 2019). Library preparation used the immunoSEQ multiplex PCR assay. TCRdb provides this immuneACCESS table in a form limited to in-frame rearrangements. Some clones are lacking; in checked studies, under half of them reflect an unresolved V gene, and why the rest are absent is not known. Present in this sample are about 52,000 clones, more than 90% of which were seen just once. The ten largest make up 0.35% to 0.45% of the sample. The sample here was CD4+ T cells from peripheral blood mononuclear cells, taken before pregnancy. The receptor set was obtained from a female donor with multiple sclerosis, enrolled in a pregnancy study.

This chain joins TRBV5-1 and TRBJ2-1, with 9 bases aligning to TRBD2. Germline assignment: CDR1 SGHRS and CDR2 YFSETQ. This CDR3 contains 16 residues. The J segment lost 7 bases and the V segment lost 4 bases, leaving 12 bases of the junction unmatched. CDR3 DNA: TGCGCCAGCAGCCCTCGGGTAGCGGGAGCTAAGAATGAGCAGTTCTTC. Translated: CASSPRVAGAKNEQFF.

V and J are TRBV6-6 and TRBJ2-1, with D possibly being TRBD1 (6 bases). The germline CDR1 and CDR2 sequences are MNHNY and SVGAGI (reference sequence). This CDR3 spans 14 amino acids. The V end lost 5 bases, the J end lost 0 bases, and 8 bases lay between the germline ends. The CDR3 is CASSKQGSYNEQFF. DNA for the CDR3: TGTGCCAGCAGTAAACAGGGCTCCTACAATGAGCAGTTCTTC.

As regards this clone: Mismatch with germline at one junction end may stem from a read error. CDR3 DNA sequence: TGTGCCAGCAGCTTATTCTACCATCCGGGACAGGCATCGCTCTCCGAGCAGTACTTC. Amino acids: CASSLFYHPGQASLSEQYF. The V call is TRBV27, the J call TRBJ2-7; 8 bases match TRBD1. The CDR3 runs 19 residues. Per germline, CDR1 MNHEY and CDR2 SMNVEV (reference sequence).

The V gene is TRBV7-2, the J gene TRBJ2-7; no reliable D call. V gave up 5 bases and J gave up 0 bases, with 11 bases separating them. The CDR3 is 14 residues long. Germline V lookup: CDR1 SGHTA, CDR2 FQGNSA. The CDR3 loop reads CASSPSYDSYEQYF. As DNA, the CDR3 is TGTGCCAGCAGCCCGAGCTACGACTCCTACGAGCAGTACTTC.

The V and J genes are TRBV12-5 and TRBJ1-2; D is unclear. V lost 1 base to trimming and J lost 4 bases, with 10 bases between them. The CDR3 extends over 14 amino acids. The germline CDR1 and CDR2 sequences are LGHNT and FRNRAP. CDR3 protein: CASGLARVRYGYTF. In DNA, the CDR3 is TGTGCTAGTGGTTTGGCACGGGTGCGCTATGGCTACACCTTC.

The chain uses TRBV18 and TRBJ2-1; the D gene is possibly TRBD1 (6 bases). In germline, CDR1 is KGHSH, CDR2 LQKENI. The CDR3 has 14 residues. V was pared by 2 bases and J by 7 bases, with 12 bases between. DNA of the CDR3: TGTGCCAGCTCACCAAGGCAGGGGAAGAATGAGCAGTTCTTC. This gives the protein CASSPRQGKNEQFF.

The gene calls are TRBV19 and TRBJ1-1; D perhaps matches TRBD1 (6 bases). Germline V CDR1 and CDR2: LNHDA, SQIVND (reference sequence). Trimming removed 8 bases at V and 0 bases at J, with 10 bases between. The CDR3 consists of 13 residues. The CDR3 here is CASGTIMNTEAFF. The DNA of the CDR3 is TGTGCCAGTGGGACAATTATGAACACTGAAGCTTTCTTT.

The chain uses TRBV7-2 and TRBJ2-3, with no clear D. The CDR3 consists of 16 residues. Germline V gene data show CDR1 as SGHTA and CDR2 as FQGNSA. The V end was cut by 1 base, the J end by 5 bases, with 16 bases between. The CDR3 nucleotides are TGTGCCAGCAGCTTAGGTTTTGCGTCGGCAGGAGATACGCAGTATTTT. It yields the protein CASSLGFASAGDTQYF.

V and J are TRBV23-1 and TRBJ1-4; 8 nucleotides agree with TRBD1. TRBV23-1 belongs to the ORF category, with a function that is uncertain. The length of the CDR3 is 16 residues. V lost 3 bases and J lost 8; bases outside the gene matches: 11. The CDR3 region is CASSHAPTGVSEKLFF. The CDR3 DNA sequence: TGCGCCAGCAGTCACGCACCGACAGGGGTTAGCGAAAAACTGTTTTTT.

The chain couples TRBV27 to TRBJ1-1; D gene unclear. V lost 8 bases and J lost 1, with 11 bases in between. From germline, CDR1 is MNHEY and CDR2 SMNVEV (reference sequence). The CDR3 is made up of 13 amino acids. The CDR3 region is CASQERGNTEAFF. CDR3 bases: TGTGCCAGCCAAGAGCGGGGGAACACTGAAGCTTTCTTT.

This clone was seen repeatedly, ten times or more. The V gene is TRBV6-1, the J gene TRBJ1-4, with D perhaps TRBD1 (5 bases). The ends were cut back, 9 bases at V and 4 bases at J, with 15 bases in the middle. This CDR3 has 14 amino acids. Germline CDR1 and CDR2: MNHNS and SASEGT. The CDR3 nucleotides read TGTGCCAGTGCCCTGCAGGGTGGTAATGAAAAACTGTTTTTT. Protein sequence: CASALQGGNEKLFF.

The genes are TRBV4-1 and TRBJ1-3; 10 bases are a match to TRBD1. The CDR3 is made up of 20 amino acids. V shed 0 bases, J shed 0 bases, and the junction held 11 bases outside the gene matches. CDR1 is MGHRA, CDR2 YSYEKL, per germline. CDR3 in DNA: TGCGCCAGCAGCCAAGAATCAACCGGGACAGGGGCTTTCTCTGGAAACACCATATATTTT. It is translated as CASSQESTGTGAFSGNTIYF.

J is TRBJ1-2 and V is TRBV27; 7 positions match TRBD1. The CDR3 contains 15 residues. The J segment lost 0 bases and the V segment lost 5 bases, leaving 6 bases of the junction unmatched. Germline V gene data show CDR1 as MNHEY and CDR2 as SMNVEV (reference sequence). As DNA, the CDR3 is TGTGCCAGCAGTACCTCCGGGACAGCTAACTATGGCTACACCTTC. Its translation is CASSTSGTANYGYTF.

This chain connects TRBV5-1 to TRBJ2-5, with 8 bases lining up with TRBD2. Germline V gene sequence: CDR1 SGHRS, CDR2 YFSETQ. The CDR3 is 16 residues long. J lost 5 bases, V lost 1 base, and 10 bases had no gene match. Written as DNA, the CDR3 is TGCGCCAGCAGCTTGTCCGGAGCGGGAGTTCGGGAGACCCAGTACTTC. Amino acids: CASSLSGAGVRETQYF.

This chain joins TRBV30 and TRBJ2-1, with 10 positions matching TRBD1. V lost 5 bases and J lost 12; bases outside the gene matches: 10. The germline V gene encodes CDR1 GTSNPN and CDR2 SVGIG (reference sequence). This CDR3 comprises 13 residues. DNA for the CDR3: TGTGCCTGGGCTCGGGACAGGGGATTAGGGCAGTTCTTC. It specifies CAWARDRGLGQFF.

This rearrangement joins TRBV18 to TRBJ2-5; possible D gene TRBD2, 6 bases. The length of the CDR3 is 17 residues. Germline values: CDR1 KGHSH, CDR2 LQKENI. V dropped 4 bases and J dropped 5 bases, with 23 bases sitting between them. The CDR3 region is CASSLYPQASVLETQYF. In DNA form, the CDR3 reads TGTGCCAGCTCACTTTACCCGCAGGCTAGCGTATTGGAGACCCAGTACTTC.

The chain links TRBV19 to TRBJ2-7; a possible D gene is TRBD1 (5 bases). The CDR3 runs 12 residues. With 5 bases removed from V and 7 bases from J, the gap between germline ends came to 12 bases. CDR1 and CDR2 from the germline V gene are LNHDA and SQIVND (reference sequence). The CDR3 DNA sequence: TGTGCCAGTAGTTATAGGTCAGGGGAGCAGTACTTC. Translation: CASSYRSGEQYF. Full variable domain (outside the CDR3, taken from reference TRBV19 and TRBJ2-7): DGGITQSPKYLFRKEGQNVTLSCEQNLNHDAMYWYRQDPGQGLRLIYYSQIVNDFQKGDIAEGYSVSREKKESFPLTVTSAQKNPTAFYLCASSYRSGEQYFGPGTRLTVT.

This rearrangement joins TRBV5-1 to TRBJ2-5, with D possibly matching TRBD2 (6 bases). The CDR3 length is 15 residues. Germline CDR1 reads SGHRS; CDR2 reads YFSETQ. Deletions cut 4 bases from V and 2 bases from J, with 15 bases between. This CDR3 reads CASSPGGALQETQYF. The CDR3 DNA follows: TGCGCCAGCAGCCCCGGAGGGGCACTGCAAGAGACCCAGTACTTC.

The V call is TRBV4-1, the J call TRBJ2-2; a weak D match, TRBD2 (7 bases). Trimming stripped 0 bases from V and 8 bases from J, with 10 bases between. The CDR3 spans 14 residues. CDR1 is MGHRA and CDR2 is YSYEKL in the germline V gene. The CDR3 DNA follows: TGCGCCAGCAGCCAAGAGGGGGGGCTGGGGGAGCTGTTTTTT. It yields the protein CASSQEGGLGELFF.

The CDR3 DNA reads as TGTGCCACCAGCGCTGGCAGGACGCAGTATTTT. The encoded protein is CATSAGRTQYF. The V and J genes are TRBV15 and TRBJ2-3; unclear D gene. Germline values: CDR1 LNHNV, CDR2 YYDKDF (reference sequence). The CDR3 covers 11 residues. V was clipped by 5 bases and J by 9 bases, with 9 bases between them.

In DNA form, the CDR3 reads TGTGCTAGTGGTTTCAACGAGCGGCCAGATACGCAGTATTTT. This gives the protein CASGFNERPDTQYF. The chain employs TRBV12-5 and TRBJ2-3; tentative D call: TRBD2 (5 bases). From germline, CDR1 is LGHNT and CDR2 FRNRAP. This CDR3 contains 14 residues. The V end lost 3 bases, the J end lost 4 bases, and 11 bases lay between the germline ends.

V gene TRBV5-1 combines with J gene TRBJ2-3; 10 bases fit TRBD2. There are 15 residues in the CDR3. Trimming at V came to 2 bases and at J to 3 bases, leaving 3 bases not matched to a gene. Germline-derived CDR1 and CDR2 are SGHRS and YFSETQ. In nucleotides, the CDR3 is TGCGCCAGCAGCTTAGCGGGAGGGCCGACAGATACGCAGTATTTT. It is translated as CASSLAGGPTDTQYF.

The genes are TRBV6-1 and TRBJ2-7; D is uncertain. V shed 3 bases and J shed 6 bases, with 9 bases lying between them. The CDR3 contains 12 residues. CDR1 is MNHNS and CDR2 is SASEGT in the germline V gene. This CDR3 is CASSDSSAEQYF. The CDR3 DNA is TGTGCCAGCAGTGATTCGAGCGCCGAGCAGTACTTC.

The J gene is TRBJ2-7, the V gene TRBV5-1; D is perhaps TRBD1 (5 bases). This CDR3 has 16 residues. CDR1 is SGHRS and CDR2 is YFSETQ in the germline V gene. The germline V and J ends were trimmed by 1 base and 3 bases, with 17 bases remaining between them. This CDR3 is CASSLRVQGDVYEQYF. In DNA, the CDR3 is TGCGCCAGCAGCTTGAGGGTTCAAGGGGATGTCTACGAGCAGTACTTC.

The chain uses TRBV5-1 and TRBJ2-4; 8 bases fit TRBD1. The CDR3 is 14 residues long. From germline, CDR1 is SGHRS and CDR2 YFSETQ. V was pared by 2 bases and J by 8 bases, with 6 bases of the junction left unmatched. CDR3 in DNA: TGCGCCAGCAGCTTACGACAGGGGCGGGACATTCAGTACTTC. As protein: CASSLRQGRDIQYF.

This clone has only one observation. V gene TRBV5-1 combines with J gene TRBJ1-2; D possibly corresponds to TRBD1 (5 bases). The CDR3 length is 15 residues. Germline V gene lookup returns CDR1 SGHRS and CDR2 YFSETQ. Between the trimmed V and J ends, which lost 4 bases and 3 bases, there was a span of 16 bases. The CDR3 coding sequence is TGCGCCAGCAGCCCCCAGGAGGGGTCAGACTATGGCTACACCTTC. It is translated as CASSPQEGSDYGYTF.

CDR3 DNA sequence: TGTGCCAGCAGCGCCACCGGACAGGGGTGGACAGATACGCAGTATTTT. It encodes CASSATGQGWTDTQYF. This sequence joins TRBV5-4 and TRBJ2-3, with 9 bases lining up with TRBD1. The ends lost 4 bases at V and 3 bases at J; junction bases unmatched: 9. The CDR3 consists of 16 residues. Germline assignment: CDR1 SGHNT and CDR2 YYREEE (reference sequence).

The chain combines TRBV18 with TRBJ2-7; 7 bases are a match to TRBD1. Germline loops: CDR1 KGHSH, CDR2 LQKENI. The CDR3 has 14 amino acids. V lost 1 base, J lost 0 bases, and 0 bases stayed unmatched. CDR3 in DNA: TGTGCCAGCTCACCACGGGACAGCTCCTACGAGCAGTACTTC. It codes for CASSPRDSSYEQYF.

J is TRBJ2-7 and V is TRBV7-2, with D tentatively TRBD2 (5 bases). Trimming stripped 1 base from V and 3 bases from J, with 16 bases between. This CDR3 is built from 16 residues. CDR1 is SGHTA, CDR2 FQGNSA, per germline. The CDR3 DNA reads as TGTGCCAGCAGCTTAGGGAGGCGCCAAACACTCTACGAGCAGTACTTC. Residues: CASSLGRRQTLYEQYF. Supplemented by reference TRBV7-2 and TRBJ2-7, the full variable domain reads GAGVSQSPSNKVTEKGKDVELRCDPISGHTALYWYRQSLGQGLEFLIYFQGNSAPDKSGLPSDRFSAERTGGSVSTLTIQRTQQEDSAVYLCASSLGRRQTLYEQYFGPGTRLTVT.

This clone rates as medium-sized. The chain couples TRBV7-2 to TRBJ2-2; no definite D call. The CDR3 extends over 13 amino acids. Germline values: CDR1 SGHTA, CDR2 FQGNSA. The V and J ends lost 5 bases and 3 bases respectively, with 7 bases between them. The CDR3 DNA reads as TGTGCCAGCAGCCCTGACTACACCGGGGAGCTGTTTTTT. Translation gives CASSPDYTGELFF.

This chain connects TRBV30 to TRBJ1-1; D gene unclear. Germline V gives CDR1 GTSNPN, CDR2 SVGIG (reference sequence). CDR3 length equals 14 residues. Trimming left V 7 bases short and J 7 bases short, with 22 bases between. CDR3 in amino acids: CAYSNYGVGFEAFF. DNA of the CDR3: TGTGCCTACTCCAATTACGGGGTTGGGTTTGAAGCTTTCTTT.

The chain uses TRBV6-5 and TRBJ2-2; 8 nucleotides match TRBD2. The V segment lost 6 bases and the J segment 6 bases; nucleotides outside the gene matches: 6. The CDR3 totals 14 residues. CDR1 is MNHEY and CDR2 is SVGAGI in the germline V gene. In nucleotides, the CDR3 is TGTGCCAGCAGCAACCGAGCGGGAGCCGGGGAGCTGTTTTTT. Amino acids: CASSNRAGAGELFF.